The 25 T cell receptor beta chains in this list originate from one sample, sequenced in a study of CD8+ T cells in alopecia areata. After pooling, cutaneous lymph node cells were sorted with CD4, CD8alpha, NKG2D, NKG2ACE and other markers. Following extraction, RNA underwent reverse transcription to cDNA, which served as the sequencing template. Some clones are missing from TCRdb's copy, which holds only in-frame ones; the method was immunoSEQ multiplex PCR. Observed in the sample are 250,000 or so clones, none of them singletons. The sequenced sample consisted of CD4+ T cells sorted from a lymph node. The receptor set was obtained from a C3H/HeJ mouse with alopecia areata. This mouse strain has H2-k as its MHC haplotype.

About this clone itself: Gene names follow the mouse nomenclature. The read ends 4 residues before the CDR3 terminus; that terminus is restored from the germline J gene. The J gene is TRBJ1-2, the V gene TRBV13-1; D not certain. CDR1 and CDR2 (germline): NSHNY, SYGAGN. The CDR3 runs 13 residues. V was cut by 3 bases and J by 1 base, with 7 bases left in between. Partial CDR3 DNA: TGTGCCAGCAGTGGATCAGTAAACTCC. Its protein is CASSGSVNS. The full CDR3 reads CASSGSVNSDYTF.

This clone was observed a few times. Genes and germline are mouse. The read terminates 4 residues before the CDR3 end, so the remaining end is supplied by the germline J gene. The chain carries TRBV13-3 and TRBJ1-1; 8 bases line up with TRBD1. From germline, CDR1 is NNHDY and CDR2 SYVADS. The CDR3 extends over 15 amino acids. CDR3 residues: CASSEGPGGRTEVFF. The sequenced CDR3 bases are TGTGCCAGCAGTGAAGGGCCAGGGGGCCGGACA.

Note on this clone: The genes and germline here are from mouse. The read gets to within 4 residues of the CDR3 end, and the germline J gene fills in the rest. The chain employs TRBV1 and TRBJ2-1, with 11 nucleotides matching TRBD2. The CDR3 is made up of 15 amino acids. CDR1 and CDR2 (germline): NSQYPW, LRSPGD (reference sequence). The trim removed 5 bases at V and 5 bases at J, leaving 5 bases unmatched. The covered CDR3 bases are TGCACCTGCAGTCTACGGGACTGGGGGCATGCT. Protein product: CTCSLRDWGHA. In full, the CDR3 reads CTCSLRDWGHAEQFF.

Remarks on this clone: The germline and genes are mouse ones. The read ends 4 residues shy of where the CDR3 ends; the end is completed using the germline J gene. Different DNA sequences within this sample yield the same CDR3. The rearrangement uses TRBV1 and TRBJ2-7; D may be TRBD1 (6 bases). The CDR3 covers 14 residues. Between the trimmed V and J ends, which lost 0 bases and 0 bases, there was a span of 6 bases. Germline-derived CDR1 and CDR2 are NSQYPW and LRSPGD (reference sequence). CDR3 DNA, as far as it was read: TGCACCTGCAGTGCAGACAGGGGCTCCTAT. Translated: CTCSADRGSY. The whole CDR3 sequence reads CTCSADRGSYEQYF. The full variable domain, with the rest looked up from reference TRBV1 and TRBJ2-7, is VTLLEQNPRWRLVPRGQAVNLRCILKNSQYPWMSWYQQDLQKQLQWLFTLRSPGDKEVKSLPGADYLATRVTDTELRLQVANMSQGRTLYCTCSADRGSYEQYFGPGTRLTVL.

This clone was observed a few times. Gene labels here are mouse ones. The read finishes 4 residues shy of the CDR3 end, and the germline J gene is used to complete it. The chain is built from TRBV13-3 and TRBJ2-5, with TRBD2 as a possible D gene (6 bases). Per the germline V gene, CDR1 is NNHDY and CDR2 is SYVADS. The CDR3 is made up of 14 amino acids. The sequenced part of the CDR3 DNA is TGTGCCAGCAGTGATCGGGGGGTAAAAGAC. As protein: CASSDRGVKD. The CDR3 reads in full as CASSDRGVKDTQYF.

With respect to this clone: The genes and germline here are from mouse. The read halts 4 residues ahead of the CDR3 end, with the missing end drawn from the germline J gene. Distinct nucleotide sequences in the sample also encode this CDR3. This rearrangement joins TRBV13-1 to TRBJ2-7, with 8 bases lining up with TRBD2. The CDR3 covers 14 residues. The germline V gene encodes CDR1 NSHNY and CDR2 SYGAGN. CDR3 amino acids: CASSDSGGPYEQYF. The sequenced CDR3 bases are TGTGCCAGCAGTGACTCTGGGGGGCCTTAT.

This clone was detected only a few times. The genes and germline here are from mouse. The CDR3 is cut off 4 residues early in the read; its end comes from the germline J gene. Other DNA sequences of this sample code for an identical CDR3. This chain links TRBV14 with TRBJ2-5, with TRBD1 as a possible D gene (6 bases). There are 13 residues in the CDR3. In germline, CDR1 is SGHDT, CDR2 FRDEAV. CDR3: CASSPGTKDTQYF. The covered CDR3 bases are TGTGCCAGCAGTCCCGGGACAAAAGAC.

This clone came up a few times. The gene symbols are mouse symbols. The sequenced fragment ends 4 residues before the CDR3 boundary, so the rest is inferred from the germline J gene. Within the sample, other DNA sequences also encode this same CDR3. The gene calls are TRBV13-2 and TRBJ2-7; 10 bases are shared with TRBD1. The CDR3 consists of 12 residues. From germline, CDR1 is NNHNN and CDR2 SYGAGS (reference sequence). The covered CDR3 bases are TGTGCCAGCGGGGGGACAGGGGAT. Protein product: CASGGTGD. The entire CDR3 sequence reads CASGGTGDEQYF.

With regard to this clone: Gene names refer to mouse genes. The sequence runs out 4 residues before the end of the CDR3; the remainder is reconstructed from the germline J gene. V and J are TRBV31 and TRBJ1-2; the D gene is possibly TRBD1 (5 bases). The CDR3 consists of 14 residues. CDR1 and CDR2 (germline): GKSSPN, SITVG. V was pared by 1 base and J by 0 bases, with 9 bases between. The CDR3 sequence is CAWSPTVTNSDYTF. The sequenced part of the CDR3 DNA is TGTGCCTGGAGTCCGACAGTTACAAACTCC.

The table lists this clone with a few counts. Gene and germline names: mouse. The read ends 4 residues early relative to the CDR3; the germline J gene fills the gap. The genes are TRBV13-2 and TRBJ2-1, with 8 bases lining up with TRBD1. The CDR3 extends over 14 amino acids. Germline V lookup: CDR1 NNHNN, CDR2 SYGAGS (reference sequence). The junction had 2 bases not matched to a gene; V was cut back by 2 bases and J by 4 bases. The CDR3 bases that were read are TGTGCCAGCGGTGACGACAGGGGTTATGCT. Translation: CASGDDRGYA. The full CDR3 protein reads CASGDDRGYAEQFF.

This clone was counted between two and nine times. These gene names are mouse names. Sequencing ends 4 residues short of the CDR3 end; the germline J gene provides the rest. The gene calls are TRBV1 and TRBJ2-5; D is undetermined. Germline lookup yields CDR1 NSQYPW and CDR2 LRSPGD (reference sequence). V lost 0 bases, J lost 2 bases, and 9 bases lay in between. CDR3 size: 15 residues. The DNA read from the CDR3 is TGCACCTGCAGTGCAGAAAGTACAGTCCAAGAC. This translates into CTCSAESTVQD. The full-length CDR3 reads as CTCSAESTVQDTQYF.

This clone was recorded a few times. These gene names are mouse names. The read ends 4 residues shy of where the CDR3 ends; the end is completed using the germline J gene. V and J are TRBV13-1 and TRBJ1-2; D perhaps matches TRBD1 (5 bases). CDR3 length: 13 amino acids. The germline V and J ends were trimmed by 4 bases and 4 bases, with 11 bases remaining between them. Per the germline V gene, CDR1 is NSHNY and CDR2 is SYGAGN. This chain's CDR3 is CASSPQGGSDYTF. CDR3 bases read: TGTGCCAGCAGTCCTCAGGGTGGCTCC.

This clone was counted between two and nine times. Gene names and germline match the mouse. Read coverage stops 4 residues before the CDR3 terminus; the germline J gene supplies the remainder. This chain links TRBV13-2 with TRBJ2-7, with 11 bases lining up with TRBD2. CDR3 size: 15 residues. Germline V gene lookup returns CDR1 NNHNN and CDR2 SYGAGS (reference sequence). The sequenced CDR3 bases are TGTGCCAGCGGTGATGCACTGGGGGGGCGGGAT. Its protein product is CASGDALGGRD. The CDR3 as a whole reads CASGDALGGRDEQYF.

A remark on this clone: Gene names refer to mouse genes. The CDR3 DNA, read in part, is TGTGCCAGCAGTGACTGGGGGGCCTACACCGGG. Translating gives CASSDWGAYTG. The complete CDR3 sequence is CASSDWGAYTGQLYF. The rearrangement joins TRBV13-1 to TRBJ2-2; 8 bases are shared with TRBD2. Read data end 4 residues before the CDR3 end; the end is taken from the germline J gene. There are 15 residues in the CDR3. Germline values: CDR1 NSHNY, CDR2 SYGAGN. Trimming at V came to 2 bases and at J to 3 bases, leaving 3 bases not matched to a gene.

This clone was seen a handful of times. Mouse gene names apply. This chain's CDR3 is CAWDWGSYEQYF. Partial CDR3 DNA: TGTGCCTGGGACTGGGGCTCCTAT. The chain recombines TRBV31 with TRBJ2-7; 8 bases fit TRBD2. Read sequence stops 4 residues before the CDR3 end, and the germline J gene provides the missing end. CDR1 GKSSPN and CDR2 SITVG come from the germline V gene. The CDR3 has 12 amino acids. Trimming at V came to 5 bases and at J to 0 bases, leaving 0 bases not matched to a gene.

This clone was counted a few times. Genes and germline are mouse. The DNA ends 4 residues before the CDR3 does, and the rest of the CDR3 is filled in from the germline J gene. The chain recombines TRBV13-1 with TRBJ2-7, with D hard to call. The V gene's germline CDR1 is NSHNY and CDR2 SYGAGN. Trimming pared 4 bases from V and 0 bases from J, leaving 8 bases between. The CDR3 consists of 13 residues. CDR3 residues: CASSIQSSYEQYF. The DNA read from the CDR3 is TGTGCCAGCAGTATACAGAGCTCCTAT.

Turning to this clone: Mouse names are used for the genes. The read falls 4 residues short of the CDR3 end, and the missing part is taken from the germline J gene. The rearrangement uses TRBV1 and TRBJ2-1; the D is unclear. Trimming stripped 1 base from V and 2 bases from J, with 6 bases between. The germline V gene encodes CDR1 NSQYPW and CDR2 LRSPGD (reference sequence). The CDR3 covers 14 residues. The CDR3: CTCSAVQDYAEQFF. The CDR3 DNA, read in part, is TGCACCTGCAGTGCAGTCCAAGACTATGCT.

Points on this clone: The gene symbols are mouse symbols. The read finishes 4 residues shy of the CDR3 end, and the germline J gene is used to complete it. The genes are TRBV13-1 and TRBJ2-4, with 8 bases fitting TRBD1. Germline V lookup: CDR1 NSHNY, CDR2 SYGAGN. The CDR3 length is 13 residues. The CDR3 is CASSDRGENTLYF. The sequenced part of the CDR3 DNA is TGTGCCAGCAGCGACAGGGGCGAAAAC.

This clone was picked up a small number of times. The germline and genes are mouse ones. The read gets to within 4 residues of the CDR3 end, and the germline J gene fills in the rest. The gene calls are TRBV29 and TRBJ2-3; 7 nucleotides agree with TRBD1. The CDR3 is made up of 16 amino acids. Trimming removed 4 bases from V and 0 bases from J; junction bases left unmatched: 7. Germline values: CDR1 MSHET, CDR2 SYDVDS. The CDR3 is CASSSPGTDSAETLYF. The sequenced CDR3 bases are TGTGCTAGCAGTTCTCCCGGGACAGATAGTGCAGAA.

In regard to this clone: Germline and genes here are mouse. Read data end 4 residues before the CDR3 end; the end is taken from the germline J gene. Other DNA sequences in the sample encode the same CDR3. This rearrangement joins TRBV19 to TRBJ2-3; 7 positions match TRBD2. V dropped 5 bases and J dropped 1; count of bases not matched to a gene: 4. Germline V gives CDR1 FNHDT, CDR2 SITEND (reference sequence). CDR3 length: 14 amino acids. The sequenced part of the CDR3 DNA is TGTGCCAGCAGGGGTCTGGGGGGTGCAGAA. It codes for CASRGLGGAE. The whole CDR3 sequence is CASRGLGGAETLYF.

This clone was counted between two and nine times. Germline and genes: mouse. Sequencing ends 4 residues short of the CDR3 end; the germline J gene provides the rest. Other DNA sequences within the sample encode an identical CDR3. The rearrangement links TRBV13-1 to TRBJ2-1; 11 bases align to TRBD1. Germline CDR1 and CDR2: NSHNY and SYGAGN. CDR3 length: 14 amino acids. The V segment lost 6 bases and the J segment 3 bases; nucleotides outside the gene matches: 2. The DNA read from the CDR3 is TGTGCCAGCACAGGGACAGGGGGCTATGCT. Its protein product is CASTGTGGYA. The entire CDR3 protein is CASTGTGGYAEQFF.

Comments on this clone: Any gene name here is a mouse gene name. The CDR3 end falls 4 residues outside the read, so it is completed with the germline J gene. This chain connects TRBV13-2 to TRBJ2-1; TRBD2 aligns across 10 bases. CDR3 length equals 15 residues. The germline CDR1 and CDR2 sequences are NNHNN and SYGAGS (reference sequence). Incomplete CDR3 DNA: TGTGCCAGCGGTGATGCACTGGGGGGGAAAGCT. Its protein is CASGDALGGKA. The whole CDR3 protein is CASGDALGGKAEQFF.

Only a few counts were recorded for this clone. Gene names denote mouse genes. The part of the CDR3 DNA that was read is TGTGCCAGCAGCACGGGACAGGGA. This sequence encodes CASSTGQG. The full-length CDR3 reads as CASSTGQGEVFF. This rearrangement joins TRBV13-1 to TRBJ1-1; 9 bases match TRBD1. The read terminates 4 residues ahead of where the CDR3 ends, so the germline J gene completes it. Germline V gene data show CDR1 as NSHNY and CDR2 as SYGAGN. The CDR3 is 12 residues long.

This clone was seen a few times. All gene names here are mouse names. Coverage ceases 4 residues before the CDR3 finishes, and the germline J gene fills in the end. This CDR3 is also generated by other DNA sequences in the sample. This rearrangement joins TRBV13-1 to TRBJ2-5; TRBD2 aligns across 8 bases. The CDR3 is 14 residues long. After removal of 2 bases from V and 3 bases from J, the junction contained 2 bases not matched to a gene. Germline CDR1 is NSHNY and CDR2 is SYGAGN. The CDR3 sequence is CASSDRTGQDTQYF. The part of the CDR3 DNA that was read is TGTGCCAGCAGTGACAGGACTGGGCAAGAC.

This clone was picked up a small number of times. Mouse germline and gene names are used. With the read ending 4 residues before the CDR3 end, the germline J gene is used to fill in that end. The chain has TRBV31 and TRBJ2-5, with D unclear. V lost 1 base, J lost 2 bases, and 7 bases lay in between. The CDR3 contains 13 residues. Germline assignment: CDR1 GKSSPN and CDR2 SITVG. CDR3 DNA, as far as it was read: TGTGCCTGGAGTCGGAGGGTCCAAGAC. This codes for CAWSRRVQD. The full CDR3 sequence reads CAWSRRVQDTQYF.